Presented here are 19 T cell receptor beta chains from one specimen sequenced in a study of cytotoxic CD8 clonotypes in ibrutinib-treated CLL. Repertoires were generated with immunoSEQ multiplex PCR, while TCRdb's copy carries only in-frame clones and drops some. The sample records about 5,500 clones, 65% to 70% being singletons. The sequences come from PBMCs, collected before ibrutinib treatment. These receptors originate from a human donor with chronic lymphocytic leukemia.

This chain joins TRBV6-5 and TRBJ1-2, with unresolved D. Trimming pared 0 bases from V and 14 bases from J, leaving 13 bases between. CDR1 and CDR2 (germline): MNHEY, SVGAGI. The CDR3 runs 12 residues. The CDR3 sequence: CASSYSSTAETF. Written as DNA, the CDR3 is TGTGCCAGCAGTTACTCGAGCACGGCGGAGACCTTC.

CDR3 amino acids: CAIRQGYSPLHF. The CDR3 DNA reads TGTGCCATCAGACAGGGATATTCACCCCTCCACTTT. The chain couples TRBV10-3 to TRBJ1-6; possible D gene TRBD1, 6 bases. V shed 6 bases and J shed 8 bases, with 8 bases lying between them. The CDR3 loop spans 12 amino acids. CDR1 is ENHRY and CDR2 is SYGVKD in the germline V gene.

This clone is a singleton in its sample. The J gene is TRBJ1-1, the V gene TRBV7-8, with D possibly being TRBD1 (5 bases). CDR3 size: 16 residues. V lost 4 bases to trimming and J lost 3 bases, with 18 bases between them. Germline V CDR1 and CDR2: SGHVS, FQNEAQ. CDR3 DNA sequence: TGTGCCAGCAGCTCATCCGATGGGGGGTGGGACACTGAAGCTTTCTTT. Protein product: CASSSSDGGWDTEAFF.

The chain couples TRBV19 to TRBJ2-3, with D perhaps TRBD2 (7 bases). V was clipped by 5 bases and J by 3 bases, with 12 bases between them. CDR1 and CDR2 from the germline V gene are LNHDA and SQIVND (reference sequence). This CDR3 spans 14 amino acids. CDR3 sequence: CASSRRGATDTQYF. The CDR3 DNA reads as TGTGCCAGTAGTCGACGGGGGGCGACAGATACGCAGTATTTT.

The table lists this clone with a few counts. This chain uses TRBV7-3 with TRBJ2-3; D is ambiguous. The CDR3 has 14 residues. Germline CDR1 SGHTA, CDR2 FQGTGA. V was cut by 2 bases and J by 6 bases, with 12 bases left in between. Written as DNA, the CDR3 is TGTGCCAGCAGCTTACTGCCGGTCGCGGATACGCAGTATTTT. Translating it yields CASSLLPVADTQYF.

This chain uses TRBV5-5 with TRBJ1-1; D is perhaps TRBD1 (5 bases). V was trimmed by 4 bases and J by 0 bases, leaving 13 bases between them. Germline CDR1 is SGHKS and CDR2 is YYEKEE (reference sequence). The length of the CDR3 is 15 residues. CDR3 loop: CASSPDSRMNTEAFF. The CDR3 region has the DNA TGTGCCAGCAGCCCCGACAGCAGGATGAACACTGAAGCTTTCTTT.

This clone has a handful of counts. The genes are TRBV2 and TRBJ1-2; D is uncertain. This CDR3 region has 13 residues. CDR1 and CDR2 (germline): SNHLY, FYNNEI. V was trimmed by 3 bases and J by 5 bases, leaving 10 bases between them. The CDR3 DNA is TGTGCCAGCAGTGAGGGCCCAAATTATGGCTACACCTTC. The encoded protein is CASSEGPNYGYTF.

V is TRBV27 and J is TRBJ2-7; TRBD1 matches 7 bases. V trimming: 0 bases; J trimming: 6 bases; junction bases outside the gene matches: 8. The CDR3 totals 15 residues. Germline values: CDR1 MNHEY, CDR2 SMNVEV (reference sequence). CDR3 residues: CASSLSVGGLSEQYF. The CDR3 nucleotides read TGTGCCAGCAGTTTATCGGTAGGGGGCTTAAGCGAGCAGTACTTC.

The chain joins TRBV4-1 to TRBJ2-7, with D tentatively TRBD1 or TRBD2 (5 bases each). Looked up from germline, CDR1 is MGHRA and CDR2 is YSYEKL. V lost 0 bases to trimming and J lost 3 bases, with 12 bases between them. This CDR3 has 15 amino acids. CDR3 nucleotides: TGCGCCAGCAGCCAAGATGGTGGGGCGGGCTACGAGCAGTACTTC. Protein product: CASSQDGGAGYEQYF.

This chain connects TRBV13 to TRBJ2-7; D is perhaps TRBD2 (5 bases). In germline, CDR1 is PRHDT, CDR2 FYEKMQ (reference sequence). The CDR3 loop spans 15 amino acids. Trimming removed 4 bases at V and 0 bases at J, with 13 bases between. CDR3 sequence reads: CASSSEEVGSYEQYF. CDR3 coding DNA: TGTGCCAGCAGCTCTGAGGAGGTGGGCTCCTACGAGCAGTACTTC.

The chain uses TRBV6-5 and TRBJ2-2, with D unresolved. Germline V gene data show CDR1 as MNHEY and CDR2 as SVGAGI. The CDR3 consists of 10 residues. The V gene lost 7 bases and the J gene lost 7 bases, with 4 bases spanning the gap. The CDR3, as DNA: TGTGCCAGCAACTACGGGGAGCTGTTTTTT. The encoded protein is CASNYGELFF.

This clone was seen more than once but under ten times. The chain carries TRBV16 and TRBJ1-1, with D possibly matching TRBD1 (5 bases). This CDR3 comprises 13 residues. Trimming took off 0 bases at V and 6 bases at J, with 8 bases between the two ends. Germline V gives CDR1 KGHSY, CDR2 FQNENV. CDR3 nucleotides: TGTGCCAGCAGCCAATCAACGGGGGCTGAAGCTTTCTTT. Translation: CASSQSTGAEAFF.

CDR3 residues: CASSIGTGAGNTIYF. The CDR3, as DNA: TGTGCCAGTAGTATTGGGACAGGGGCCGGAAACACCATATATTTT. This chain links TRBV19 with TRBJ1-3, with 10 bases matching TRBD1. The J segment lost 4 bases and the V segment lost 3 bases, leaving 3 bases of the junction unmatched. The CDR3 covers 15 residues. Germline V lookup: CDR1 LNHDA, CDR2 SQIVND (reference sequence).

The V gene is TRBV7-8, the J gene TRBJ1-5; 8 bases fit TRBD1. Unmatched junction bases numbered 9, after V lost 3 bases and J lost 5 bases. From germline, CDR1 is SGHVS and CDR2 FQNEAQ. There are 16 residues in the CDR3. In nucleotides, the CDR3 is TGTGCCAGCAGCTTTGGACAGGGACTAGTACATCAGCCCCAGCATTTT. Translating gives CASSFGQGLVHQPQHF.

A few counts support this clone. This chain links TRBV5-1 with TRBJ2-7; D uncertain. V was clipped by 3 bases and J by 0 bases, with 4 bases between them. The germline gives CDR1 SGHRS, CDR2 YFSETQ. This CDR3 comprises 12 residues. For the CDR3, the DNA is TGCGCCAGCAGCTATAACTCCTACGAGCAGTACTTC. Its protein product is CASSYNSYEQYF. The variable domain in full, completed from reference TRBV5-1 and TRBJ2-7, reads KAGVTQTPRYLIKTRGQQVTLSCSPISGHRSVSWYQQTPGQGLQFLFEYFSETQRNKGNFPGRFSGRQFSNSRSEMNVSTLELGDSALYLCASSYNSYEQYFGPGTRLTVT.

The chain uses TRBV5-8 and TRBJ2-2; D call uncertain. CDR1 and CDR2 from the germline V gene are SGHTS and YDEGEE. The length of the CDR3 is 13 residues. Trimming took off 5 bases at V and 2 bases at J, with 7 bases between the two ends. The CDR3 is CASRETNTGELFF. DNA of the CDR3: TGTGCCAGCAGGGAGACAAACACCGGGGAGCTGTTTTTT. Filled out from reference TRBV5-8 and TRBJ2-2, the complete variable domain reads EAGVTQSPTHLIKTRGQQATLRCSPISGHTSVYWYQQALGLGLQFLLWYDEGEERNRGNFPPRFSGRQFPNYSSELNVNALELEDSALYLCASRETNTGELFFGEGSRLTVL.

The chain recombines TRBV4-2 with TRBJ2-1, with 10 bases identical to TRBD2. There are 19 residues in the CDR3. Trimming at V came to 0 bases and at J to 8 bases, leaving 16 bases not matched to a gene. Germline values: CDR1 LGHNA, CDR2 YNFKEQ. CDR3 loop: CASSQELAGYHPVGDEQFF. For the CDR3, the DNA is TGTGCCAGCAGCCAAGAACTAGCGGGGTACCATCCGGTGGGCGATGAGCAGTTCTTC.

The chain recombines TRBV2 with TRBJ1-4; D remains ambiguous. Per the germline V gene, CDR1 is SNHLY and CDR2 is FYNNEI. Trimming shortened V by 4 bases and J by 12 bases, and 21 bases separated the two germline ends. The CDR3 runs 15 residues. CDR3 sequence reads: CASSAREEEGEELFF. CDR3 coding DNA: TGTGCCAGCAGTGCAAGGGAGGAGGAGGGTGAGGAACTGTTTTTT.

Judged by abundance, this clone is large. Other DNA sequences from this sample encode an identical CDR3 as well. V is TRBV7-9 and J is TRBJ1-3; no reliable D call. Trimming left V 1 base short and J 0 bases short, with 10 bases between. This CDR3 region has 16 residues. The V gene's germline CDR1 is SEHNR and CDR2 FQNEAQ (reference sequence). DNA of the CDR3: TGTGCCAGCAGCTTAGTTGGGTTGAGCTCTGGAAACACCATATATTTT. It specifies CASSLVGLSSGNTIYF.